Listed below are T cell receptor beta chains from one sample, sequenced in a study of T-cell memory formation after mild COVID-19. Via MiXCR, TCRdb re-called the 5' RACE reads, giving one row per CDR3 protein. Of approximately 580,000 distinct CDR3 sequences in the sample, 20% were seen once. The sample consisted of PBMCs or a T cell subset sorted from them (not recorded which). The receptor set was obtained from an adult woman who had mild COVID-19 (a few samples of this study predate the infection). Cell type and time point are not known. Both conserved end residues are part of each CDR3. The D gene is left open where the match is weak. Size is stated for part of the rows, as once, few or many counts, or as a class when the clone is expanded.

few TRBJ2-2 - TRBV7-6 TGTGCCAGCAGCTTATGGCCCAGGGGGGTCCCCGGGGAGCTGTTTTTT CASSLWPRGVPGELFF
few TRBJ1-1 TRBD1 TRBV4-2 TGTGCCAGCAGCGAGCGACAGGGGACGAACACTGAAGCTTTCTTT CASSERQGTNTEAFF
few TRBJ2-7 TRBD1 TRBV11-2 TGTGCCAGCAGCAACCGGGACAGGGCCTCCTACGAGCAGTACTTC CASSNRDRASYEQYF
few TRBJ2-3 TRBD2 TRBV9 TGTGCCAGCAGCGTAGATCTTAGCGGGGGGTTCACAGATACGCAGTATTTT CASSVDLSGGFTDTQYF
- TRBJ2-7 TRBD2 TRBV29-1 TGCAGCGTTGAAGTGCAGGGAGGGCGGGAGCAGTACTTC CSVEVQGGREQYF
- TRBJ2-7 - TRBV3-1 TGTGCCAGCAGCCGACGTGGCGCCGAGCAGTACTTC CASSRRGAEQYF
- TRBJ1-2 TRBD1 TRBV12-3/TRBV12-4 TGTGCCAGCAGTTTACGACAGGGGGCGGGATATGGCTACACCTTC CASSLRQGAGYGYTF
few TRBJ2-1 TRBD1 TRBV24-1 TGTGCCACCAGCGATTCCGGACAGGGGGCGCGGGATGAGCAGTTCTTC CATSDSGQGARDEQFF
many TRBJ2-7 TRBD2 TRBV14 TGTGCCAGCAGCCAGATGACTAGCGGCTACGAGCAGTACTTC CASSQMTSGYEQYF
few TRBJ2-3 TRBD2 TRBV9 TGTGCCAGCAGCGCTAGCGGGGGGACCTTGGATACGCAGTATTTT CASSASGGTLDTQYF
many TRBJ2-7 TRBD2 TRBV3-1 TGTGCCAGCAGCCCGACTAGCGGGGCCTACGAGCAGTACTTC CASSPTSGAYEQYF
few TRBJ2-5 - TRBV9 TGTGCCAGCAGCGTCCGGACGGGACGAGCACAAGAGACCCAGTACTTC CASSVRTGRAQETQYF
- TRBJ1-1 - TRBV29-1 TGCAGCGTTCTACATCGGACTGAAGCTTTCTTT CSVLHRTEAFF
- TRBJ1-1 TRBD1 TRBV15 TGTGCCACCAGGACAGGGGGCAACACTGAAGCTTTCTTT CATRTGGNTEAFF
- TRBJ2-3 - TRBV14 TGTGCCAGCAGGATTAGGATACCGACAGATACGCAGTATTTT CASRIRIPTDTQYF
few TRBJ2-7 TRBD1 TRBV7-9 TGTGCCAGCAGCTTAGGGGCAGGGGGCCACCTCTCCTACGAGCAGTACTTC CASSLGAGGHLSYEQYF
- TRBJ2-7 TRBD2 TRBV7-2 TGTGCCAGCAGCTTTGCGGGGGACTACGAGCAGTACTTC CASSFAGDYEQYF
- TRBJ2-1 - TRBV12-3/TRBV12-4 TGTGCCAGCAGAAGGACTCTAAGCTCCTACAATGAGCAGTTCTTC CASRRTLSSYNEQFF
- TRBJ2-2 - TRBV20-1 TGCAGTGCTCGTCCGAACAGGGATCGTACCGGGGAGCTGTTTTTT CSARPNRDRTGELFF
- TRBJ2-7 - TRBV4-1 TGCGCCAGCAGCCAAGTGCAGGGATCACTGGGAGAGCAGTACTTC CASSQVQGSLGEQYF
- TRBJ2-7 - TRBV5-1 TGCGCCAGCAGCTTGGGCAGGGATTGGGGCGAGCAGTACTTC CASSLGRDWGEQYF
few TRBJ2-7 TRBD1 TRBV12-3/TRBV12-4 TGTGCCAGCACCCTCGGGGACAGCCCCTACGAGCAGTACTTC CASTLGDSPYEQYF
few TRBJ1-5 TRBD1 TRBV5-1 TGCGCCAGCAGCCCGGGACAGGGGACTCAGCCCCAGCATTTT CASSPGQGTQPQHF
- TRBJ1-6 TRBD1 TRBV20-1 TGCAGTGCAACAGGGGCCATCCGTTCACCCCTCCACTTT CSATGAIRSPLHF
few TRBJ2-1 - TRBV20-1 TGCAGTGCCACAGGACCCAGGGGAGGCAATGAGCAGTTCTTC CSATGPRGGNEQFF
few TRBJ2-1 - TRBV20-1 TGCAGTGCTAGAGGTTCGACCACCCGGTTGAATGAGCAGTTCTTC CSARGSTTRLNEQFF
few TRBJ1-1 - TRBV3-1 TGTGCCAGCAGCCAGGCGGGAGGGGGTGGCACTGAAGCTTTCTTT CASSQAGGGGTEAFF
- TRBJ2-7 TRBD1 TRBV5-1 TGCGCCAGCAGCCAAGGAGGGACAGGGACCTACGAGCAGTACTTC CASSQGGTGTYEQYF